The source of this TCR beta chain is a study of shared clonotypes between healthy human individuals. In germline, CDR1 is SNHLY, CDR2 FYNNEI. The CDR3 runs 11 residues. Trimming pared 10 bases from V and 7 bases from J, leaving 11 bases between. The study, taken as a whole, reports: Sorted-subset sequencing, rarefaction showed, was incomplete despite large depth. Clonotype sharing across a few donors was observed for approximately 5% of naive CD4 clonotypes. Across subsets, estimated richness was generally greater for naive than for memory populations.

Regarding this clone: The antigen remains unidentified.

Positively selected for CCR7, the CD45RO-negative cells used as naive CD8 cells excluded terminally differentiated effector memory CD45RA+ cells. Several immunoSEQ 96-well plates shared each subset's DNA, each plate a replicate. Sequenced by immunoSEQ multiplex PCR; TCRdb stores in-frame clones only, minus some. Of 750,000 to 1,000,000 clones in the sample, about 92% were seen once. This TCR came from a man aged 25 to 40 in good health. The sequenced material came from naive CD8+ T cells sorted from blood. V usage is TRBV2 and J usage is TRBJ2-1; D is unresolved. This CDR3 is CATLVLNEQFF. CDR3 DNA sequence: TGTGCCACCCTTGTTTTAAATGAGCAGTTCTTC.